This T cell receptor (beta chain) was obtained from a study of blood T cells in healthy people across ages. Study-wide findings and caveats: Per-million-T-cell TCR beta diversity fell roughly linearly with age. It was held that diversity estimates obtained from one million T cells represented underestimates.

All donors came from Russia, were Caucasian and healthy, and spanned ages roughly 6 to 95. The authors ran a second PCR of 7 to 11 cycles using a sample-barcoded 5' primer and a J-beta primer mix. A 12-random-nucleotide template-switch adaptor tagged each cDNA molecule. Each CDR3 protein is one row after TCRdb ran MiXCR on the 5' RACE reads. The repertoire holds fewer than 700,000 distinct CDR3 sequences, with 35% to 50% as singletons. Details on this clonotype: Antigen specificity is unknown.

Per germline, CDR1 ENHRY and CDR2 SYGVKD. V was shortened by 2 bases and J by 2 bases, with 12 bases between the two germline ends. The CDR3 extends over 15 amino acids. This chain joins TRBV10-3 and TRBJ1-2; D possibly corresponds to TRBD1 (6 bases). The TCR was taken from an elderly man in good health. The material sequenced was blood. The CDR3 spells CAISEVGGNNYGYTF. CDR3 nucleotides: TGTGCCATCAGTGAGGTGGGGGGCAACAACTATGGCTACACCTTC.